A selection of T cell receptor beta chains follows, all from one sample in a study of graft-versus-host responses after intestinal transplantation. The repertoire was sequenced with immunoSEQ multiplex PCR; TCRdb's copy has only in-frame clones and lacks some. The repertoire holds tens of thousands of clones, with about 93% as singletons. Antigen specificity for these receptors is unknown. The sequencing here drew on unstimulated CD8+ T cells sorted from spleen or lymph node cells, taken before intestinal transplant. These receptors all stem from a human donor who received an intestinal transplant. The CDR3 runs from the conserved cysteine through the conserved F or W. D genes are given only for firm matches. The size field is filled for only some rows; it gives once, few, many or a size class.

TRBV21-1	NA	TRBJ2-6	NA	CASSKGLGAFLWANVLTF	TGTGCCAGCAGCAAAGGTCTGGGGGCGTTTTTGTGGGCCAACGTCCTGACTTTC
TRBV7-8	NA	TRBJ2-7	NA	CASSSDSAPSYEQYF	TGTGCCAGCAGCTCGGACTCCGCTCCCTCCTACGAGCAGTACTTC
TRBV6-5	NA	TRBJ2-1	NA	CASRPGEYNEQFF	TGTGCCAGCAGGCCAGGGGAGTACAATGAGCAGTTCTTC
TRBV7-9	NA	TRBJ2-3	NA	CASSPSTNAGRTDTQYF	TGTGCCAGCAGCCCCTCAACGAATGCGGGACGCACAGATACGCAGTATTTT
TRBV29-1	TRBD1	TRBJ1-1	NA	CSVVSGGAFF	TGCAGCGTTGTTTCAGGGGGAGCTTTCTTT
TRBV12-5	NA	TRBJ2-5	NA	CASAHPDSQTQYF	TGTGCTAGTGCCCACCCGGACAGTCAGACCCAGTACTTC
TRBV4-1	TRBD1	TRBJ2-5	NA	CASSQRGLGETQYF	TGCGCCAGCAGCCAGAGGGGGCTCGGGGAGACCCAGTACTTC
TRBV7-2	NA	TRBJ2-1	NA	CASSLDQGAGLAGLEQFF	TGTGCCAGCAGCTTAGATCAGGGGGCAGGTCTAGCGGGGCTTGAGCAGTTCTTC
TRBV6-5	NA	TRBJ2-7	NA	CASSLTTDYEQYF	TGTGCCAGCAGCCTAACGACAGACTACGAGCAGTACTTC
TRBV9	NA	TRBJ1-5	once	CASSTTGGGNQPQHF	TGTGCCAGCAGCACAACCGGGGGGGGGAATCAGCCCCAGCATTTT
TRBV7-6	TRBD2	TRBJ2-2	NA	CASSPGTTFTGELFF	TGTGCCAGCAGTCCCGGGACTACCTTCACTGGGGAGCTGTTTTTT
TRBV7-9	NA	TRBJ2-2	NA	CASSGTGNTGELFF	TGTGCCAGCAGCGGTACAGGGAACACCGGGGAGCTGTTTTTT
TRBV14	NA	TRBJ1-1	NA	CASSPLTLNTEAFF	TGTGCCAGCAGCCCCTTAACACTGAACACTGAAGCTTTCTTT
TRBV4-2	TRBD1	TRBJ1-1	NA	CASSQEATGVAEAFF	TGTGCCAGCAGCCAAGAGGCGACAGGGGTGGCTGAAGCTTTCTTT
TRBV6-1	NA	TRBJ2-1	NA	CASSEFGTGPYNEQFF	TGTGCCAGCAGTGAATTCGGTACAGGGCCCTACAATGAGCAGTTCTTC
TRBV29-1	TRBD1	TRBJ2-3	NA	CSSRPTGEKDTQYF	TGCAGCTCGCGCCCGACAGGGGAGAAGGATACGCAGTATTTT
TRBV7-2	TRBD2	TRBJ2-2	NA	CASSSSSGRALTGELFF	TGTGCCAGCAGCTCTTCTAGCGGGAGGGCCCTAACCGGGGAGCTGTTTTTT
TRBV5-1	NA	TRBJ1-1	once	CASSYYEGRAEAFF	TGCGCCAGCAGCTATTACGAGGGGAGGGCTGAAGCTTTCTTT
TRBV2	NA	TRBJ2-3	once	CASRQGPTSTDTQYF	TGTGCCAGCAGGCAGGGTCCGACTAGCACAGATACGCAGTATTTT
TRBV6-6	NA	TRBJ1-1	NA	CASSYTSGDPNTEAFF	TGTGCCAGCAGTTACACCTCGGGGGATCCCAACACTGAAGCTTTCTTT
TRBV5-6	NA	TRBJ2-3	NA	CASSLAQGTDTQYF	TGTGCCAGCAGCTTGGCACAGGGAACAGATACGCAGTATTTT
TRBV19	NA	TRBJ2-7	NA	CASSPGDGSYEQYF	TGTGCCAGTAGTCCGGGGGACGGTAGCTACGAGCAGTACTTC
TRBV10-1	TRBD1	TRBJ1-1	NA	CASQQFRRGRITEAFF	TGCGCCAGCCAACAATTTCGCAGGGGGCGCATCACTGAAGCTTTCTTT
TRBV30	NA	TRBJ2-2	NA	CAFAYVTGELFF	TGTGCCTTTGCGTATGTCACCGGGGAGCTGTTTTTT
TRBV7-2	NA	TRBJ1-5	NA	CASSPTGPNQPQHF	TGTGCCAGCAGCCCGACAGGACCAAATCAGCCCCAGCATTTT
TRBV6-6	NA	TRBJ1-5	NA	CASSREGGSNQPQHF	TGTGCCAGCAGCCGAGAGGGGGGGAGCAATCAGCCCCAGCATTTT
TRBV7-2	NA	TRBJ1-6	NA	CASSHSGMAYNSPLHF	TGTGCCAGCAGCCATTCAGGGATGGCCTATAATTCACCCCTCCACTTT
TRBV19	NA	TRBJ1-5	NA	CASNHCCGGQPQHF	TGTGCCAGTAACCATTGTTGTGGAGGTCAGCCCCAGCATTTT
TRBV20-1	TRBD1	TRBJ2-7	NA	CSVGQGLEQYF	TGCAGTGTCGGACAGGGGCTCGAGCAGTACTTC
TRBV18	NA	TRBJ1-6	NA	CASSPSGPSSYNSPLHF	TGTGCCAGCTCACCATCAGGGCCAAGCTCCTATAATTCACCCCTCCACTTT
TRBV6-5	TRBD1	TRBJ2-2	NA	CASSYSGGAELFF	TGTGCCAGCAGTTACTCAGGGGGCGCGGAGCTGTTTTTT
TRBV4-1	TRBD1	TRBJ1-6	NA	CASSQDTGGGSPLHF	TGCGCCAGCAGCCAAGATACAGGGGGCGGGTCACCCCTCCACTTT
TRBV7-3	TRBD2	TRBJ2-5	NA	CASSPSGGQETQYF	TGTGCCAGCAGCCCCAGCGGGGGACAAGAGACCCAGTACTTC
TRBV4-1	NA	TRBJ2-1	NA	CASSYGIEQFF	TGCGCCAGCAGCTACGGGATTGAGCAGTTCTTC
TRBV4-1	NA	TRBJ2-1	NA	CASSPPQEISYNEQFF	TGCGCCAGCAGCCCTCCACAGGAGATATCCTACAATGAGCAGTTCTTC
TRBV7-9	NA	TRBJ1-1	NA	CASSHSYRTEAFF	TGTGCCAGCAGCCACTCGTATCGCACTGAAGCTTTCTTT
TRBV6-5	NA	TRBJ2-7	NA	CASRPGGSPYEQYF	TGTGCCAGCCGCCCCGGGGGATCCCCCTACGAGCAGTACTTC
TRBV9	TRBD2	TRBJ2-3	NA	CASSPRGGGWGDTQYF	TGTGCCAGCAGCCCGCGGGGGGGCGGGTGGGGAGATACGCAGTATTTT
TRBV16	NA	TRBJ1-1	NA	CASSQLRGLDTEAFF	TGTGCCAGCAGCCAATTAAGGGGCTTAGACACTGAAGCTTTCTTT
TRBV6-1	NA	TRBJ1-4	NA	CASSERPQSEKLFF	TGTGCCAGCAGTGAAAGACCACAGAGTGAAAAACTGTTTTTT
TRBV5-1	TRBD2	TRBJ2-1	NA	CASSLAGLAPNEQFF	TGCGCCAGCAGCTTGGCGGGACTAGCCCCCAATGAGCAGTTCTTC
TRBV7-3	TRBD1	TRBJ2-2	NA	CASSLSQGAGELFF	TGTGCCAGCAGTCTCTCACAGGGGGCCGGGGAGCTGTTTTTT
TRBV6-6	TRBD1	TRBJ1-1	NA	CASSYPGQAVGAFF	TGTGCCAGCAGTTACCCAGGACAGGCGGTGGGAGCTTTCTTT
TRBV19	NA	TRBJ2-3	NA	CASRDSDTDTQYF	TGTGCCAGTAGGGACAGTGACACAGATACGCAGTATTTT
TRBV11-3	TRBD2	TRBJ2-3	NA	CASSPTSGGTTDTQYF	TGTGCCAGCAGCCCGACTAGCGGGGGAACCACAGATACGCAGTATTTT
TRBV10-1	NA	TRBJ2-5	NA	CASSGRRLGQETQYF	TGCGCCAGCAGTGGCCGAAGACTAGGGCAAGAGACCCAGTACTTC
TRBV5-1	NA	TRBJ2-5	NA	CASSPAYRGTQYF	TGCGCCAGCAGCCCGGCGTATAGAGGGACCCAGTACTTC
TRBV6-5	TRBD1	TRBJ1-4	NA	CASSQPGQGNEKLFF	TGTGCCAGCAGCCAACCTGGACAGGGAAATGAAAAACTGTTTTTT